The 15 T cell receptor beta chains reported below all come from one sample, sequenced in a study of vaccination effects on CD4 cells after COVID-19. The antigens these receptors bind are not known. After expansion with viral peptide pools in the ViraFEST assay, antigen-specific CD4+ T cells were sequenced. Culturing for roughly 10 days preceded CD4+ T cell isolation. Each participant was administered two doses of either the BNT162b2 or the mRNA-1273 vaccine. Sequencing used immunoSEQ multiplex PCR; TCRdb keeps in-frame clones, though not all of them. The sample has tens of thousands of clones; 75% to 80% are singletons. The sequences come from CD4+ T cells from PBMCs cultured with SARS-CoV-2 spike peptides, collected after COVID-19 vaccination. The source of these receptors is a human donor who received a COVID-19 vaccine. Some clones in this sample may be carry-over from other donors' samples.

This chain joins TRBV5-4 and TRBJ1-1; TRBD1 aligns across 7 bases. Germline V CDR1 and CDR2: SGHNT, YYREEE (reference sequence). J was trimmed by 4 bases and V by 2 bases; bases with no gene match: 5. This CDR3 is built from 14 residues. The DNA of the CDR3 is TGTGCCAGCAGCTTAGGGGGCAGGGCCACTGAAGCTTTCTTT. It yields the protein CASSLGGRATEAFF.

CDR3 in amino acids: CSASGLGEGTDTQYF. Here the CDR3 DNA reads TGCAGTGCTAGTGGACTAGGGGAGGGGACAGATACGCAGTATTTT. The chain combines TRBV20-1 with TRBJ2-3, with TRBD2 matching 7 bases. CDR1 is DFQATT, CDR2 SNEGSKA, per germline (reference sequence). The J segment lost 3 bases and the V segment lost 3 bases, leaving 9 bases of the junction unmatched. This CDR3 has 15 residues.

The CDR3 here is CASSLKTGKSYEQYV. Here the CDR3 DNA reads TGTGCCAGCAGCTTAAAAACAGGGAAGTCCTACGAGCAGTACGTC. This chain uses TRBV7-2 with TRBJ2-7; D perhaps matches TRBD1 (6 bases). CDR1 and CDR2 (germline): SGHTA, FQGNSA. This CDR3 contains 15 residues. The V and J ends lost 2 bases and 1 base respectively, with 12 bases between them.

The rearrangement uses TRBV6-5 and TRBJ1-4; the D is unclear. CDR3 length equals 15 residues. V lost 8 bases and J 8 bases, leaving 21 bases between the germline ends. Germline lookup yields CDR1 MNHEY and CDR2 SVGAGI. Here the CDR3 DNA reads TGTGCCAGCTGTTCGGGTGCGCACAGCAGGGAAAAACTGTTTTTT. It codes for CASCSGAHSREKLFF.

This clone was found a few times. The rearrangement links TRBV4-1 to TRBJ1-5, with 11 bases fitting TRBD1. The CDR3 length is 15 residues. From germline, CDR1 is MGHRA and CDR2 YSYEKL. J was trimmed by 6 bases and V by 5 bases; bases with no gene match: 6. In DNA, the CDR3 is TGCGCCAGCAGCATGGACAGGGGGCACGGTCAGCCCCAGCATTTT. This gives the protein CASSMDRGHGQPQHF.

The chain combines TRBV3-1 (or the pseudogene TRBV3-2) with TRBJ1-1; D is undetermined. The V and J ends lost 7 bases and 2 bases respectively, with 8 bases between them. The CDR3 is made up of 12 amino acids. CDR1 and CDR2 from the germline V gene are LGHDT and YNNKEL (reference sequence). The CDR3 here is CASIDGNTEAFF. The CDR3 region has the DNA TGTGCCAGCATCGACGGAAACACTGAAGCTTTCTTT.

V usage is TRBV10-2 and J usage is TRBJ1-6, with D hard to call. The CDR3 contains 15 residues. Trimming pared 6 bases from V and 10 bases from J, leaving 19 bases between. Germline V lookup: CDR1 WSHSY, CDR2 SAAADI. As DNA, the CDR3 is TGCGCCAGCAGGAAACAGCGGGAGGATCGATCACCCCTCCACTTT. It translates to CASRKQREDRSPLHF.

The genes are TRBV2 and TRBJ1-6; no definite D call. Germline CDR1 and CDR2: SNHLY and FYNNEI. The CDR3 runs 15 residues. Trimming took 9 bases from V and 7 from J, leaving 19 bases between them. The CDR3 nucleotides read TGTGCCAGTAGAGAACCGGCGGAGCCCAATTCACCCCTCCACTTT. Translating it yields CASREPAEPNSPLHF.

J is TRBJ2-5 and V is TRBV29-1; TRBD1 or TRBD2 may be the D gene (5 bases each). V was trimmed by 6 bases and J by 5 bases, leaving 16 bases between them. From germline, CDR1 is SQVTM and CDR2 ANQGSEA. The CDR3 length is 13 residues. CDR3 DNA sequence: TGCAGCGTCGTAAGGGGAGCAGGGGAGACCCAGTACTTC. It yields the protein CSVVRGAGETQYF.

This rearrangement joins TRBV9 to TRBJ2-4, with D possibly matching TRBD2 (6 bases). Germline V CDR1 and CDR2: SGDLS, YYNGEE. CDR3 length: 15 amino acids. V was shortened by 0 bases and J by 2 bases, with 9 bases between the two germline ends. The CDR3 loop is CASSVGRGTKNIQYF. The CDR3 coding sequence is TGTGCCAGCAGCGTAGGGAGGGGAACCAAAAACATTCAGTACTTC.

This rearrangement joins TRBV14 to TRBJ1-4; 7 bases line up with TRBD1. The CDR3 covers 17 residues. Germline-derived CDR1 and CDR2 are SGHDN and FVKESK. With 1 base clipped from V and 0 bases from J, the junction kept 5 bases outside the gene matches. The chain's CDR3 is CASSQGAGTATNEKLFF. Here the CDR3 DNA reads TGTGCCAGCAGCCAAGGAGCCGGGACAGCAACTAATGAAAAACTGTTTTTT.

CDR3 loop: CASSLKAGTGVSPLHF. CDR3 sequence (DNA): TGTGCCAGCAGCTTAAAAGCCGGGACAGGGGTTTCACCCCTCCACTTT. V usage is TRBV7-3 and J usage is TRBJ1-6; TRBD1 agrees at 10 bases. After removal of 1 base from V and 9 bases from J, the junction contained 6 bases not matched to a gene. This CDR3 is built from 16 residues. Germline CDR1 SGHTA, CDR2 FQGTGA.

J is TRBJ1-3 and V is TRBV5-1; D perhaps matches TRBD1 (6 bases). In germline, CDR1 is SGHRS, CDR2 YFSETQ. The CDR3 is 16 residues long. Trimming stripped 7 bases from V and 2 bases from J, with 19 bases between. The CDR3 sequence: CASRLRPTGPGNTIYF. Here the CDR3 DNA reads TGCGCCAGCCGCCTTAGACCTACAGGGCCTGGAAACACCATATATTTT.

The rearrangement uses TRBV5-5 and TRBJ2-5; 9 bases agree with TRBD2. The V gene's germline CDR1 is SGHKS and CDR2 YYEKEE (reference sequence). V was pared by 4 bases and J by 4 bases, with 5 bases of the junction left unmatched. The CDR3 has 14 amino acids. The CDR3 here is CASSGGGALETQYF. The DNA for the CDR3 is TGTGCCAGCAGCGGCGGGGGGGCTTTAGAGACCCAGTACTTC. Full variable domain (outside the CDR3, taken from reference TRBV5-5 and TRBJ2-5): DAGVTQSPTHLIKTRGQQVTLRCSPISGHKSVSWYQQVLGQGPQFIFQYYEKEERGRGNFPDRFSARQFPNYSSELNVNALLLGDSALYLCASSGGGALETQYFGPGTRLLVL.

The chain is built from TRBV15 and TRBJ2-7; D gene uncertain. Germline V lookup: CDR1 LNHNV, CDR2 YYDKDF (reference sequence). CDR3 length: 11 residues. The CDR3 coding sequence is TGTGCCACCAGCAGAGAAGTGGCAAGGGCAGTC. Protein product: CATSREVARAV.